This note documents a single TCR beta chain sequence. This record belongs to a study of T cell changes during pregnancy in multiple sclerosis. Profiling relied on immunoSEQ multiplex PCR, and the TCRdb table lists in-frame clones only, not all of them. This table holds 95,000 to 110,000 clones, 85% to 95% found once. The CDR3 length is 15 residues. The germline CDR1 and CDR2 sequences are SNHLY and FYNNEI. V lost 1 base to trimming and J lost 5 bases; unmatched junction nucleotides: 1. The chain uses TRBV2 and TRBJ2-5; TRBD2 matches at 13 bases. This clonotype was obtained from a female donor in good health, enrolled as a control in a pregnancy study. The sequenced sample was peripheral blood, obtained in the third trimester of pregnancy. The CDR3 reads CASSEELAGGETQYF. In DNA, the CDR3 is TGTGCCAGCAGTGAAGAACTAGCGGGGGGGGAGACCCAGTACTTC. The complete variable domain, with remaining parts taken from reference TRBV2 and TRBJ2-5, reads EPEVTQTPSHQVTQMGQEVILRCVPISNHLYFYWYRQILGQKVEFLVSFYNNEISEKSEIFDDQFSVERPDGSNFTLKIRSTKLEDSAMYFCASSEELAGGETQYFGPGTRLLVL.